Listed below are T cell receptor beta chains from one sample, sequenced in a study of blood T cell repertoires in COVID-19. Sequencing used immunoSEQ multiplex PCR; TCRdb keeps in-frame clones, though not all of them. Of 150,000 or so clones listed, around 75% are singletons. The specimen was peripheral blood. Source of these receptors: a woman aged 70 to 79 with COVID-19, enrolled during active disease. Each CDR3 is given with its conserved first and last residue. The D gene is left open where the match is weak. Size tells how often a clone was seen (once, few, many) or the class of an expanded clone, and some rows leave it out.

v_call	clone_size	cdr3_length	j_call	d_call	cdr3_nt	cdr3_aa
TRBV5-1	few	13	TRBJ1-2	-	TGCGCCAGCAGTGAGAGAGGGGGTCATGGCTACACCTTC	CASSERGGHGYTF
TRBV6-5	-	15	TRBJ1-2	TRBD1	TGTGCCAGCAGTCCCCGGACAGGGGGTAACTATGGCTACACCTTC	CASSPRTGGNYGYTF
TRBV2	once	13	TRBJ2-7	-	TGTGCCAGCAGTGAACGCGGCGAGGGCGAGCAGTACTTC	CASSERGEGEQYF
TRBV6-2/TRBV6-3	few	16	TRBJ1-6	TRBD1	TGTGCCAGCAGCTATGACAGGGGTGGAGAGCATTCACCCCTCCACTTT	CASSYDRGGEHSPLHF
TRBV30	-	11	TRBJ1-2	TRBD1	TGTGCCTGGGGACAGGGGAGGGGCTACACCTTC	CAWGQGRGYTF
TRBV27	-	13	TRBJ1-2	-	TGTGCCAGCAGGAGACACGAGAACTATGGCTACACCTTC	CASRRHENYGYTF
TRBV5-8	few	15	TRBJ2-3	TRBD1	TGTGCCAGCAGCCGACAGGGTTCTAGCACAGATACGCAGTATTTT	CASSRQGSSTDTQYF
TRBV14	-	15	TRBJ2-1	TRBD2	TGTGCCAGCAGCCAAGATGTCGGGGGGAGGGATGAGCAGTTCTTC	CASSQDVGGRDEQFF
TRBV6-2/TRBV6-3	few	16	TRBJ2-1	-	TGTGCCAGCAGTAGAGTGGGGGGTATCTCCTACAATGAGCAGTTCTTC	CASSRVGGISYNEQFF
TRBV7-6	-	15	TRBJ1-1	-	TGTGCCAGCAGCTTAGAGTCCACCACTGCGACTGAAGCTTTCTTT	CASSLESTTATEAFF
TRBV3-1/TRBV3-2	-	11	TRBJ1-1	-	TGTGCCAGCGGTTACAGGGAAGGAACTTTCTTT	CASGYREGTFF
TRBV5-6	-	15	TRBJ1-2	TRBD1	TGTGCCAGCAGTTCGAGGGCAGGGACAGGCTATGGCTACACCTTC	CASSSRAGTGYGYTF
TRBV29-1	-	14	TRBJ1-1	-	TGCAGCGTTGTAAGGACAGTAATGAACACTGAAGCTTTCTTT	CSVVRTVMNTEAFF
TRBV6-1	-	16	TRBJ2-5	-	TGTGCCAGCAGTGAAATTGGGGGGGCTTACCAAGAGACCCAGTACTTC	CASSEIGGAYQETQYF
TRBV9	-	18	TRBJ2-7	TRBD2	TGTGCCAGCAGCGTAGCCCCTACCGGGACTAGCGGTGGCTACGAGCAGTACTTC	CASSVAPTGTSGGYEQYF
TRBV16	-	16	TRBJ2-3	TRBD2	TGTGCCAGCAGCCAATCGAGCGGGGGAGTCACAGATACGCAGTATTTT	CASSQSSGGVTDTQYF
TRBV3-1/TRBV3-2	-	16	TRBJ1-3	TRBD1	TGTGCCAGCAGCCTGCTCGGACAGGGGGCTGGAAACACCATATATTTT	CASSLLGQGAGNTIYF
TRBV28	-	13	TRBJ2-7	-	TGTGCCAGCAGGAGGGCGGGCGGCGACGAGCAGTACTTC	CASRRAGGDEQYF
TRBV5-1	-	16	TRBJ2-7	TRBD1	TGCGCCAGCAGCCGGGGACTCGGGACAGGGGGCCTCGAGCAGTACTTC	CASSRGLGTGGLEQYF
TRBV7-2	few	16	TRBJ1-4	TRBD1	TGTGCCAGCAGCACAAATCCGGGACAGGGGATTGAAAAACTGTTTTTT	CASSTNPGQGIEKLFF
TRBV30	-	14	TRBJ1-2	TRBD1	TGTGCCTGGACCTACCGGGACAGGGGGCATGGCTACACCTTC	CAWTYRDRGHGYTF
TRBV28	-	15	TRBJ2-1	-	TGTGCCACCAAGTCGAGGCTGGGAGCGTACAATGAGCAGTTCTTC	CATKSRLGAYNEQFF
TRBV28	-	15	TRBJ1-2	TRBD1	TGTGCCACCGACCCGACCGACAGGGTTCTTTATGGCTACACCTTC	CATDPTDRVLYGYTF
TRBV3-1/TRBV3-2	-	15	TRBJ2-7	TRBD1	TGTGCCAGCAGCCAACAGACCGGGACAGGGGGCGCCTCGTACTTC	CASSQQTGTGGASYF
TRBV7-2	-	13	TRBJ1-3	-	TGTGCCAGCAGCTTATCCCGGGGAAACACCATATATTTT	CASSLSRGNTIYF
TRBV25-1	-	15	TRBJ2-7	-	TGTGCCAGCAGTGAACCAGGGGCACAGGACTACGAGCAGTACTTC	CASSEPGAQDYEQYF
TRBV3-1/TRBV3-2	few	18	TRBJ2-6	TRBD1	TGTGCCAGCAGCCCTCAGACAGGGGGCGTCAGGGGGGCCAACGTCCTGACTTTC	CASSPQTGGVRGANVLTF
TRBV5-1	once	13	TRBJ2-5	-	TGCGCCAGCACCCCTTCACTAGGGGAGACCCAGTACTTC	CASTPSLGETQYF
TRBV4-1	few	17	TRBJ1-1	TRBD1	TGCGCCAGCAGCCAAGGGGGTACGGTGCAGGGGGGCACTGAAGCTTTCTTT	CASSQGGTVQGGTEAFF
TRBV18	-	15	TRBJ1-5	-	TGTGCCAGCTCACTCTCAGCGCGTAGCAATCAGCCCCAGCATTTT	CASSLSARSNQPQHF
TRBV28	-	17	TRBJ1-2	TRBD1	TGTGCCAGCAGGGACGGACAGGGGGCAGACCCCCCCTATGGCTACACCTTC	CASRDGQGADPPYGYTF
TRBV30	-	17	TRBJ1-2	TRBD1	TGTGCCTGGAGGGCCCCGGGACAGGGGGCGCAGGGCTATGGCTACACCTTC	CAWRAPGQGAQGYGYTF
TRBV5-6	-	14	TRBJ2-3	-	TGTGCCAGCAGCTTGGCCAGGGCAGGAGATACGCAGTATTTT	CASSLARAGDTQYF
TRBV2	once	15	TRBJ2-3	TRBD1	TGTGCCAGCAGTGGGGGACAGCAGAAGCAAGATACGCAGTATTTT	CASSGGQQKQDTQYF
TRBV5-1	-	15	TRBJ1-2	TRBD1	TGCGCCAGCAGACCTACAGGGGGCGCGGGCTATGGCTACACCTTC	CASRPTGGAGYGYTF
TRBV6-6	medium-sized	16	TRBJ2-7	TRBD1	TGTGCCAGCAGCCCCGCGCCGGGACAGGGTAAGAACGAGCAGTACTTC	CASSPAPGQGKNEQYF
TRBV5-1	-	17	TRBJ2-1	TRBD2	TGCGCCAGCAGCTTGGGAAGGGCTAGCGGGGGATACAATGAGCAGTTCTTC	CASSLGRASGGYNEQFF
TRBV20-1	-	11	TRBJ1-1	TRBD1	TGCAGTGCCGGCGGGACAGCTGAAGCTTTCTTT	CSAGGTAEAFF
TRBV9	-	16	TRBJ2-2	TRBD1	TGTGCCAGCAGCGCATTCAGGGGGCAAAACACCGGGGAGCTGTTTTTT	CASSAFRGQNTGELFF
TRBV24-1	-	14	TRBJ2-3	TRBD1	TGTGCCACCGGAGGTAGACAGGGTACGGATACGCAGTATTTT	CATGGRQGTDTQYF
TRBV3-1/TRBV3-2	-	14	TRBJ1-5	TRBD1	TGTGCCAGCAGCATGCGGGACAGTAATCAGCCCCAGCATTTT	CASSMRDSNQPQHF
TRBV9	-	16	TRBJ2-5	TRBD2	TGTGCCAGCAGCGAAAATAGCGGGCCCGTTCAAGGGACCCAGTACTTC	CASSENSGPVQGTQYF